These 24 T cell receptor beta chains originate from one sample sequenced in a study of blood T cells in healthy people across ages. Alongside a J-beta primer mix, a sample-barcoded 5' primer served in a second PCR lasting about 7 to 11 cycles. TCRdb fed the 5' RACE reads into MiXCR, producing one record per CDR3 protein. There are 780,000 or so distinct CDR3 sequences in the sample; around three fifths occur only once, and roughly 25% lies in the top ten. The sample consisted of blood. These receptors all come from a man aged 35-49 years in good health.

The count of this clonotype is one. Relative to the germline gene, one junction end is altered; a read error may explain this. V gene TRBV12-3 or TRBV12-4 combines with J gene TRBJ2-1, with TRBD2 matching 7 bases. The CDR3 has 14 residues. For the CDR3, the DNA is TGTGCCAACAGTTGGGGGACTAACCCATTTGAGCAGTTCTTC. It encodes CANSWGTNPFEQFF.

The genes are TRBV20-1 and TRBJ2-7; TRBD2 matches at 8 bases. This CDR3 is 14 amino acids long. V dropped 1 base and J dropped 0; count of bases not matched to a gene: 2. The germline V gene has CDR1 DFQATT and CDR2 SNEGSKA (reference sequence). This CDR3 is CSARAGGTSYEQYF. In nucleotides, the CDR3 is TGCAGTGCTAGAGCGGGGGGGACCTCCTACGAGCAGTACTTC.

The genes are TRBV13 and TRBJ1-4; 9 positions match TRBD1. Germline V gene data show CDR1 as PRHDT and CDR2 as FYEKMQ (reference sequence). The CDR3 is made up of 14 amino acids. With V trimmed by 5 bases and J by 10 bases, 8 bases remained unmatched. The CDR3 loop reads CASSQGQGIRKLFF. CDR3 in DNA: TGTGCCAGCAGCCAGGGACAGGGTATTAGAAAACTGTTTTTT.

The gene calls are TRBV20-1 and TRBJ1-1; 7 bases line up with TRBD1. The germline CDR1 and CDR2 sequences are DFQATT and SNEGSKA (reference sequence). After removal of 4 bases from V and 0 bases from J, the junction contained 5 bases not matched to a gene. The CDR3 extends over 14 amino acids. The DNA of the CDR3 is TGCAGTGCTACTAGGGGGCAGATGAACACTGAAGCTTTCTTT. Its translation: CSATRGQMNTEAFF.

The V and J genes are TRBV24-1 and TRBJ2-5; D gene unclear. The V gene lost 4 bases and the J gene lost 2 bases, with 7 bases spanning the gap. Germline lookup yields CDR1 KGHDR and CDR2 SFDVKD. The CDR3 extends over 13 amino acids. The CDR3 loop is CATSEPTQETQYF. CDR3 nucleotides: TGTGCCACCAGTGAACCGACACAAGAGACCCAGTACTTC.

The V and J genes are TRBV28 and TRBJ2-1; 10 positions match TRBD1. Germline values: CDR1 MDHEN, CDR2 SYDVKM. V lost 7 bases, J lost 8 bases, and 11 bases stayed unmatched. The CDR3 consists of 15 residues. The CDR3 DNA sequence: TGTGCCAGCAACCTCGACAGGGGGCGCGACGATGAGCAGTTCTTC. It yields the protein CASNLDRGRDDEQFF.

V usage is TRBV6-5 and J usage is TRBJ2-1; 7 bases are a match to TRBD1. The V segment lost 8 bases and the J segment 10 bases; nucleotides outside the gene matches: 8. CDR1 is MNHEY and CDR2 is SVGAGI in the germline V gene. The CDR3 spans 12 residues. CDR3 in DNA: TGTGCCAGCCACCGACAGGGAACAGAGCAGTTCTTC. Translated, it gives CASHRQGTEQFF.

V and J are TRBV15 and TRBJ2-6; the match to TRBD2 covers 15 bases. The germline V gene has CDR1 LNHNV and CDR2 YYDKDF (reference sequence). With V trimmed by 0 bases and J by 0 bases, 9 bases remained unmatched. CDR3 length: 22 residues. Here the CDR3 reads CATSREIGLAGGGISGANVLTF. CDR3 nucleotides: TGTGCCACCAGCAGAGAAATTGGACTAGCGGGAGGGGGCATCTCTGGGGCCAACGTCCTGACTTTC.

The CDR3 region has the DNA TGTGCCAGCAGCCTGGCTCTCGGGGACAGCCACTATGGCTACACCTTC. Its protein is CASSLALGDSHYGYTF. The chain recombines TRBV7-2 with TRBJ1-2; 7 bases agree with TRBD1. CDR1 is SGHTA and CDR2 is FQGNSA in the germline V gene. This CDR3 is built from 16 residues. Trimming took 5 bases from V and 3 from J; bases not matched to a gene: 12.

V is TRBV10-3 and J is TRBJ1-1; possible D gene TRBD1, 5 bases. Germline V CDR1 and CDR2: ENHRY, SYGVKD. The CDR3 is made up of 13 amino acids. Trimming stripped 11 bases from V and 2 bases from J, with 15 bases between. The CDR3 coding sequence is TGTGCCGCGGCGACAGAGGTTAACACTGAAGCTTTCTTT. This sequence encodes CAAATEVNTEAFF.

This clonotype was observed a handful of times. The V call is TRBV1, the J call TRBJ2-7; the DNA was not compared with TRBD2, the D call given in the table. TRBV1 is labeled a pseudogene. The CDR3 runs 17 residues. DNA for the CDR3: TGCACCAGCAGCCCGACGCGGGCGGGAGGATTTACCTACGAGCAGTACTTC. This sequence encodes CTSSPTRAGGFTYEQYF.

This clonotype came up a few times. This rearrangement joins TRBV9 to TRBJ2-5; 7 bases match TRBD2. Germline CDR1 is SGDLS and CDR2 is YYNGEE. V dropped 0 bases and J dropped 5; count of bases not matched to a gene: 13. This CDR3 has 17 amino acids. CDR3 bases: TGTGCCAGCAGCGTAGGGGCTAGCGGAGCCTCCGGGGAGACCCAGTACTTC. Its protein is CASSVGASGASGETQYF. Filled out from reference TRBV9 and TRBJ2-5, the complete variable domain reads DSGVTQTPKHLITATGQRVTLRCSPRSGDLSVYWYQQSLDQGLQFLIQYYNGEERAKGNILERFSAQQFPDLHSELNLSSLELGDSALYFCASSVGASGASGETQYFGPGTRLLVL.

This clonotype was seen many times. CDR3 sequence (DNA): TGTGCCAGCAGCTTAGGTACCGAGACCCAGTACTTC. Its translation: CASSLGTETQYF. This chain uses TRBV13 with TRBJ2-5; D not resolved. V was shortened by 0 bases and J by 5 bases, with 4 bases between the two germline ends. The germline CDR1 and CDR2 sequences are PRHDT and FYEKMQ (reference sequence). The length of the CDR3 is 12 residues.

This clonotype has only a few counts. The chain couples TRBV7-2 to TRBJ2-3; 7 bases are a match to TRBD2. In germline, CDR1 is SGHTA, CDR2 FQGNSA. This CDR3 region has 17 residues. The V gene end was trimmed by 5 bases and the J gene end by 4 bases; junction bases not matched to a gene: 15. The DNA for the CDR3 is TGTGCCAGCAGCACCCAATCCGGCGGGGGTTCGCCAGATACGCAGTATTTT. Its protein is CASSTQSGGGSPDTQYF.

The CDR3: CASSEGSGLSYEQYF. Here the CDR3 DNA reads TGTGCCAGCAGTGAAGGTAGCGGGCTCTCCTACGAGCAGTACTTC. V usage is TRBV25-1 and J usage is TRBJ2-7, with 7 bases identical to TRBD2. The CDR3 totals 15 residues. Unmatched junction bases numbered 4, after V lost 2 bases and J lost 0 bases. Germline CDR1 MGHDK, CDR2 SYGVNS.

The chain is built from TRBV3-1 and TRBJ2-1; D is uncertain. The CDR3 is 16 amino acids. CDR1 LGHDT and CDR2 YNNKEL come from the germline V gene (reference sequence). With 4 bases removed from V and 9 bases from J, the gap between germline ends came to 22 bases. The CDR3 DNA sequence: TGTGCCAGCAGCCCTCAACTTCCGTCGGGCTTTAGTGAGCAGTTCTTC. Residues: CASSPQLPSGFSEQFF.

The chain combines TRBV15 with TRBJ2-7; D is perhaps TRBD1 (7 bases). The CDR3 runs 15 residues. Germline V gene data show CDR1 as LNHNV and CDR2 as YYDKDF (reference sequence). V lost 0 bases and J 4 bases, leaving 13 bases between the germline ends. CDR3 nucleotide sequence: TGTGCCACCAGCAGAGATATGACAGGGAGGTACGAGCAGTACTTC. Translated: CATSRDMTGRYEQYF.

This clonotype was seen a single time. The chain is built from TRBV27 and TRBJ2-2; D might be TRBD2 (5 bases). CDR3 length: 15 residues. Trimming cost V 6 bases and J 4 bases, with 15 bases left between them. Germline V gives CDR1 MNHEY, CDR2 SMNVEV (reference sequence). The CDR3 loop is CASSQWRRRTGELFF. The CDR3 region has the DNA TGTGCCAGCAGCCAATGGAGGCGTCGCACCGGGGAGCTGTTTTTT.

This clonotype occurred a few times. V gene TRBV6-1 combines with J gene TRBJ1-2; 12 positions agree with TRBD1. The germline CDR1 and CDR2 sequences are MNHNS and SASEGT. This CDR3 region has 22 residues. V lost 8 bases, J lost 4 bases, and 29 bases stayed unmatched. Written as DNA, the CDR3 is TGTGCCAGCGGAGGCGTACCCAACGCGGGGAAACCCGGGACAGGGGGCAGCTATGGCTACACCTTC. This gives the protein CASGGVPNAGKPGTGGSYGYTF.

The chain is built from TRBV7-2 and TRBJ2-1; TRBD2 agrees at 8 bases. The V segment lost 5 bases and the J segment 7 bases; nucleotides outside the gene matches: 13. The germline V gene has CDR1 SGHTA and CDR2 FQGNSA. The CDR3 consists of 16 residues. The CDR3 bases are TGTGCCAGCAGCCCCGGGGGGGCCTTGAGGGGGAATGAGCAGTTCTTC. Translating it yields CASSPGGALRGNEQFF.

The V call is TRBV2, the J call TRBJ1-3, with D tentatively TRBD1 (5 bases). With 5 bases removed from V and 0 bases from J, the gap between germline ends came to 8 bases. This CDR3 is 14 amino acids long. Germline CDR1 SNHLY, CDR2 FYNNEI. This CDR3 is CASSRDVSGNTIYF. The DNA of the CDR3 is TGTGCCAGCAGTAGGGACGTCTCTGGAAACACCATATATTTT.

Here the CDR3 reads CASSLRQSTTYEQYF. The CDR3 nucleotides are TGCGCCAGCAGCTTACGACAGTCTACCACCTACGAGCAGTACTTC. V gene TRBV5-1 combines with J gene TRBJ2-7; possibly TRBD1 for D (5 bases). CDR3 length: 15 residues. V shed 2 bases and J shed 2 bases, with 14 bases lying between them. Germline CDR1 SGHRS, CDR2 YFSETQ.

This chain links TRBV7-6 with TRBJ2-5; 13 bases fit TRBD2. CDR1 and CDR2 (germline): SGHVS, FNYEAQ. The CDR3 totals 19 residues. V was clipped by 5 bases and J by 5 bases; unmatched bases: 17. The CDR3 region is CASSANHPGLAGRGETQYF. CDR3 coding DNA: TGTGCCAGCAGCGCCAACCACCCGGGACTAGCGGGAAGGGGGGAGACCCAGTACTTC.

This clonotype was picked up many times. The chain joins TRBV6-1 to TRBJ2-4; D not certain. Germline loops: CDR1 MNHNS, CDR2 SASEGT. With 7 bases removed from V and 2 bases from J, the gap between germline ends came to 12 bases. The CDR3 has 14 amino acids. CDR3 sequence (DNA): TGTGCCAGCAAATGGGCTGGATCCAAAAACATTCAGTACTTC. Residues: CASKWAGSKNIQYF.